This passage covers 9 T cell receptor beta chains from one sample sequenced in a study of cytotoxic CD8 clonotypes in ibrutinib-treated CLL. The method was immunoSEQ multiplex PCR; TCRdb's version includes in-frame clones alone and lacks a portion of them. The data hold about 140,000 clones, with around 93% observed a single time. The sample in question was PBMCs, obtained after 12 months of ibrutinib treatment. These receptors were collected from a human donor with chronic lymphocytic leukemia.

The CDR3 here is CASSLSSAAYEQYF. The DNA for the CDR3 is TGTGCCAGCAGCTTATCTAGCGCCGCCTACGAGCAGTACTTC. This rearrangement joins TRBV11-2 to TRBJ2-7; TRBD2 might be the D (6 bases). CDR3 size: 14 residues. Per the germline V gene, CDR1 is SGHAT and CDR2 is FQNNGV. V lost 2 bases to trimming and J lost 2 bases, with 10 bases between them.

The chain employs TRBV19 and TRBJ2-5; D uncertain. CDR3 length: 13 amino acids. Between the trimmed V and J ends, which lost 2 bases and 4 bases, there was a span of 8 bases. CDR1 is LNHDA and CDR2 is SQIVND in the germline V gene (reference sequence). The CDR3 coding sequence is TGTGCCAGTAGTATAAATCTGGGAGAGACCCAGTACTTC. Translation gives CASSINLGETQYF.

V and J are TRBV19 and TRBJ2-1, with 7 bases fitting TRBD1. Trimming at V came to 3 bases and at J to 7 bases, leaving 3 bases not matched to a gene. This CDR3 region has 13 residues. Per germline, CDR1 LNHDA and CDR2 SQIVND (reference sequence). As DNA, the CDR3 is TGTGCCAGTAGTATGTCGACAGGGAATGAGCAGTTCTTC. Translation gives CASSMSTGNEQFF.

The chain combines TRBV30 with TRBJ1-1; D not certain. V lost 0 bases to trimming and J lost 7 bases, with 12 bases between them. Germline values: CDR1 GTSNPN, CDR2 SVGIG (reference sequence). The CDR3 covers 13 residues. The CDR3 nucleotides read TGTGCCTGGAGTGTAGGTAGGGAGGGTGAAGCTTTCTTT. Its protein product is CAWSVGREGEAFF.

This CDR3 reads CASSLSAGAHEQFF. The CDR3 nucleotides read TGTGCCAGCAGTTTATCTGCTGGTGCCCATGAGCAGTTCTTC. The chain recombines TRBV27 with TRBJ2-1; D is undetermined. There are 14 residues in the CDR3. V was trimmed by 0 bases and J by 8 bases, leaving 11 bases between them. The V gene's germline CDR1 is MNHEY and CDR2 SMNVEV (reference sequence).

V and J are TRBV2 and TRBJ2-7, with TRBD1 matching over 11 bases. Germline lookup yields CDR1 SNHLY and CDR2 FYNNEI. V trimming: 4 bases; J trimming: 4 bases; junction bases outside the gene matches: 3. CDR3 length equals 14 residues. The CDR3 protein is CASSVGQGAYEQYF. In nucleotides, the CDR3 is TGTGCCAGCAGTGTCGGACAGGGGGCTTACGAGCAGTACTTC.

Here the CDR3 reads CASSLRETYNEQFF. In DNA, the CDR3 is TGTGCCAGCAGTCTACGGGAGACCTACAATGAGCAGTTCTTC. The chain is built from TRBV27 and TRBJ2-1; D may be TRBD2 (6 bases). CDR1 and CDR2 from the germline V gene are MNHEY and SMNVEV (reference sequence). Between the trimmed V and J ends, which lost 5 bases and 2 bases, there was a span of 10 bases. This CDR3 region has 14 residues.

V and J are TRBV6-4 and TRBJ2-2; 9 bases align to TRBD2. The V and J ends lost 6 bases and 2 bases, in that order; junction bases with no gene match: 10. The germline V gene has CDR1 MRHNA and CDR2 SNTAGT. The CDR3 consists of 17 residues. CDR3 in DNA: TGTGCCAGCAGAGCCACCAACCTAGCGGGAAACACCGGGGAGCTGTTTTTT. It is translated as CASRATNLAGNTGELFF.

The chain joins TRBV11-2 to TRBJ1-5; no definite D call. CDR3 length: 13 amino acids. Germline loops: CDR1 SGHAT, CDR2 FQNNGV. V shed 2 bases and J shed 4 bases, with 6 bases lying between them. CDR3 protein: CASSLSVNQPQHF. The CDR3 DNA reads TGTGCCAGCAGCTTATCCGTGAATCAGCCCCAGCATTTT. Supplemented by reference TRBV11-2 and TRBJ1-5, the full variable domain reads EAGVAQSPRYKIIEKRQSVAFWCNPISGHATLYWYQQILGQGPKLLIQFQNNGVVDDSQLPKDRFSAERLKGVDSTLKIQPAKLEDSAVYLCASSLSVNQPQHFGDGTRLSIL.